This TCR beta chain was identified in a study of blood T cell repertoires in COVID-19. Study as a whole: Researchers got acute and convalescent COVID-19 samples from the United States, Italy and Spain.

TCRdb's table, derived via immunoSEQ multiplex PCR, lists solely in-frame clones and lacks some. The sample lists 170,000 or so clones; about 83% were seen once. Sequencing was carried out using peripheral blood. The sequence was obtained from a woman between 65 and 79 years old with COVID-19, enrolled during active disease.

The CDR3 region has the DNA TGCGCCAGCAGCCCCCGAGACAGGGGGCGGAACGAGCAGTACTTC. It is translated as CASSPRDRGRNEQYF. This sequence joins TRBV4-1 and TRBJ2-7, with TRBD1 matching 10 bases. The CDR3 extends over 15 amino acids. In germline, CDR1 is MGHRA, CDR2 YSYEKL. J gave up 5 bases and V 4 bases, and 8 bases lay outside the gene matches.